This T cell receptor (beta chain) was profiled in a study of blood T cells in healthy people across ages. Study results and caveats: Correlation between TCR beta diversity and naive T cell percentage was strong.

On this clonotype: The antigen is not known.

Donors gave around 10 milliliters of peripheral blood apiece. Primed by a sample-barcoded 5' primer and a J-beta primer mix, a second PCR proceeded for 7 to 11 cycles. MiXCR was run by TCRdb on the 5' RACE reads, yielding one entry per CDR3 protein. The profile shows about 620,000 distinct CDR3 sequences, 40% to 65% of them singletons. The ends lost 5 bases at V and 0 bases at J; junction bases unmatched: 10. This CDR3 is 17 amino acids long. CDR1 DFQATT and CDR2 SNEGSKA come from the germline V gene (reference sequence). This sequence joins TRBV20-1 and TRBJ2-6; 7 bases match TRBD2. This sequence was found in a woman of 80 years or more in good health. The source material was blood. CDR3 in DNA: TGCAGTGCTTCGCCCAGACTAGCCCGCTCTGGGGCCAACGTCCTGACTTTC. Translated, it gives CSASPRLARSGANVLTF.